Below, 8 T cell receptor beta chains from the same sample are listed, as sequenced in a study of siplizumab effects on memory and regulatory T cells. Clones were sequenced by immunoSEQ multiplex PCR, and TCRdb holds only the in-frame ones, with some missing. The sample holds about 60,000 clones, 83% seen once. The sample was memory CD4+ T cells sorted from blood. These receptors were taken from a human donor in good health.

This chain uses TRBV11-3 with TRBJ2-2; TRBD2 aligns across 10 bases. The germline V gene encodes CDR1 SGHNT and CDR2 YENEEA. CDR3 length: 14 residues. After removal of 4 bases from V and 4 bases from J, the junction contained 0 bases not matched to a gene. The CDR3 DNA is TGTGCCAGCAGCTCTAGCGGGGGCACCGGGGAGCTGTTTTTT. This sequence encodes CASSSSGGTGELFF.

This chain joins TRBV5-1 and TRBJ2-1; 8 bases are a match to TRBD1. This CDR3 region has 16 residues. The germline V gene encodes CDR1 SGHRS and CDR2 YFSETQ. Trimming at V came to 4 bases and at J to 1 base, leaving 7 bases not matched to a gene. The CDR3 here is CASSAGWDRSYNEQFF. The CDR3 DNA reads TGCGCCAGCAGCGCCGGTTGGGACAGGTCCTACAATGAGCAGTTCTTC.

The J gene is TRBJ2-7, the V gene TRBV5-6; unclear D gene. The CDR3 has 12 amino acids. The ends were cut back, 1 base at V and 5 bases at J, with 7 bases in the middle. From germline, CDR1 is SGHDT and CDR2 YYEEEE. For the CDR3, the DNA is TGTGCCAGCAGCTTGTTTCCGCACGAGCAGTACTTC. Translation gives CASSLFPHEQYF.

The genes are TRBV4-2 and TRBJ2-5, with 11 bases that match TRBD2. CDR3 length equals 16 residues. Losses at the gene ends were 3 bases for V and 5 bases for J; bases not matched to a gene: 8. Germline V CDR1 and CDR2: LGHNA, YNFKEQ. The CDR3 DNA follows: TGTGCCAGCAGCCACTCCATAGCGGGGGGGCAGGAGACCCAGTACTTC. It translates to CASSHSIAGGQETQYF.

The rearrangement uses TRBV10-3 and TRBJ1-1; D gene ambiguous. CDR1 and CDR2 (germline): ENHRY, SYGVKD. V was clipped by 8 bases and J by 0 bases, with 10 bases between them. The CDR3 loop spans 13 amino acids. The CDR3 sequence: CAIQKPMNTEAFF. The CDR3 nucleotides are TGTGCCATCCAGAAACCTATGAACACTGAAGCTTTCTTT.

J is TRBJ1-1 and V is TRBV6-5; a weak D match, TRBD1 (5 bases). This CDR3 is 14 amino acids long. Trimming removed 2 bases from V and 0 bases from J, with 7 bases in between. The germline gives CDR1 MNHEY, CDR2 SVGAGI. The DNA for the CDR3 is TGTGCCAGCAGTTACGCGGACATGAACACTGAAGCTTTCTTT. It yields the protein CASSYADMNTEAFF.

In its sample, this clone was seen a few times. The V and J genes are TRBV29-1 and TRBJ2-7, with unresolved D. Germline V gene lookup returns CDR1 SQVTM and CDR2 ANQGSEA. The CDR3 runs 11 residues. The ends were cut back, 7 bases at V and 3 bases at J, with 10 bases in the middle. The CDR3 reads CSASSGYEQYF. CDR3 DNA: TGCAGCGCCTCGTCGGGCTACGAGCAGTACTTC.

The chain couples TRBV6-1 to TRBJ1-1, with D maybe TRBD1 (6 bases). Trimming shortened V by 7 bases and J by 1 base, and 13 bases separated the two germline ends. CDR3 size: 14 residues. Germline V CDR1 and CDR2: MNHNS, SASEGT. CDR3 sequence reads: CASTYRVRNTEAFF. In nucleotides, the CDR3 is TGTGCCAGCACTTACAGGGTTCGGAACACTGAAGCTTTCTTT.